The 14 T cell receptor beta chains below come from one sample, sequenced in a study of cytomegalovirus exposure and HLA in healthy donors. PCR used 60 Vbeta primers and 13 Jbeta primers. Profiling relied on immunoSEQ multiplex PCR, and the TCRdb table lists in-frame clones only, not all of them. Of 150,000 to 250,000 clones in the sample, about 81% were seen once. The sample was PBMCs. Receptor source: a woman in her forties or fifties in good health and CMV-seropositive.

J is TRBJ1-1 and V is TRBV28, with 9 bases aligning to TRBD1. J was trimmed by 2 bases and V by 6 bases; bases with no gene match: 7. The CDR3 consists of 15 residues. Germline V gives CDR1 MDHEN, CDR2 SYDVKM. CDR3 DNA: TGTGCCAGCAGGATTCCGGGACAGGGAAACACTGAAGCTTTCTTT. Protein: CASRIPGQGNTEAFF.

The J gene is TRBJ2-1, the V gene TRBV29-1, with 9 bases matching TRBD2. The germline V gene has CDR1 SQVTM and CDR2 ANQGSEA. The V segment lost 6 bases and the J segment 8 bases; nucleotides outside the gene matches: 14. This CDR3 is built from 15 residues. CDR3 sequence reads: CSVWRGLAGTYEQFF. The CDR3 DNA is TGCAGCGTCTGGAGAGGGCTAGCGGGAACGTATGAGCAGTTCTTC.

Notes on this clone: One junction end disagrees with the germline gene, perhaps due to a read error. The chain has TRBV11-2 and TRBJ2-2; tentatively, D is TRBD1 (6 bases). CDR3 size: 12 residues. From germline, CDR1 is SGHAT and CDR2 FQNNGV. As DNA, the CDR3 is TGTGCCAGCAGCCCCGGGACAAACCTAACGATTTTT. Translation: CASSPGTNLTIF.

This sequence joins TRBV11-2 and TRBJ2-2; D perhaps matches TRBD2 (5 bases). Trimming took 4 bases from V and 1 from J, leaving 13 bases between them. Germline V CDR1 and CDR2: SGHAT, FQNNGV. This CDR3 region has 16 residues. CDR3: CASSSSGRKNTGELFF. CDR3 bases: TGTGCCAGCAGCTCCTCTGGGAGAAAGAACACCGGGGAGCTGTTTTTT. The whole variable domain, filled in from reference TRBV11-2 and TRBJ2-2, reads EAGVAQSPRYKIIEKRQSVAFWCNPISGHATLYWYQQILGQGPKLLIQFQNNGVVDDSQLPKDRFSAERLKGVDSTLKIQPAKLEDSAVYLCASSSSGRKNTGELFFGEGSRLTVL.

This rearrangement joins TRBV30 to TRBJ2-7, with 15 nucleotides matching TRBD2. The CDR3 is 19 residues long. V dropped 0 bases and J dropped 5; count of bases not matched to a gene: 14. The germline gives CDR1 GTSNPN, CDR2 SVGIG (reference sequence). For the CDR3, the DNA is TGTGCCTGGAGTGTAGACCGGACTAGCGGGAGGGCACAGTTGAACGAGCAGTACTTC. It is translated as CAWSVDRTSGRAQLNEQYF.

The genes are TRBV7-8 and TRBJ2-7, with 7 bases aligning to TRBD1. In germline, CDR1 is SGHVS, CDR2 FQNEAQ. V shed 5 bases and J 4 bases; nucleotides not matched to a gene: 8. The CDR3 spans 14 residues. In nucleotides, the CDR3 is TGTGCCAGCAGCACCCGACAGGGTGCTTACGAGCAGTACTTC. This sequence encodes CASSTRQGAYEQYF.

This sequence joins TRBV5-8 and TRBJ2-7; D remains unclear. Germline CDR1 SGHTS, CDR2 YDEGEE. This CDR3 is 12 amino acids long. Trimming shortened V by 4 bases and J by 4 bases, and 9 bases separated the two germline ends. The CDR3 DNA reads as TGTGCCAGCAGCCCACAAGTGTACGAGCAGTACTTC. Translated: CASSPQVYEQYF. Complete variable domain (other parts from reference TRBV5-8 and TRBJ2-7): EAGVTQSPTHLIKTRGQQATLRCSPISGHTSVYWYQQALGLGLQFLLWYDEGEERNRGNFPPRFSGRQFPNYSSELNVNALELEDSALYLCASSPQVYEQYFGPGTRLTVT.

This chain links TRBV5-1 with TRBJ1-2; 7 positions agree with TRBD1. CDR3 length: 15 residues. Per germline, CDR1 SGHRS and CDR2 YFSETQ. The V and J ends lost 0 bases and 4 bases, in that order; junction bases with no gene match: 6. CDR3 loop: CASSLGTGGLYGYTF. The CDR3 DNA follows: TGCGCCAGCAGCTTGGGGACAGGCGGCCTCTATGGCTACACCTTC.

This clone was counted between two and nine times. The chain couples TRBV28 to TRBJ2-7, with TRBD1 identical over 7 bases. The CDR3 loop spans 12 amino acids. Looked up from germline, CDR1 is MDHEN and CDR2 is SYDVKM. V lost 8 bases, J lost 6 bases, and 7 bases stayed unmatched. The CDR3 DNA follows: TGTGCCAGCGGGACAGTTAAGGGCGAGCAGTACTTC. Translation gives CASGTVKGEQYF.

The J gene is TRBJ1-6, the V gene TRBV30; 9 bases line up with TRBD1. The CDR3 has 15 residues. With V trimmed by 6 bases and J by 4 bases, 7 bases remained unmatched. Germline lookup yields CDR1 GTSNPN and CDR2 SVGIG (reference sequence). The CDR3 is CACKTGGVYNSPLHF. Written as DNA, the CDR3 is TGTGCCTGCAAAACAGGGGGCGTTTATAATTCACCCCTCCACTTT.

V is TRBV9 and J is TRBJ2-2; 10 nucleotides line up with TRBD1. The V and J ends lost 4 bases and 5 bases, in that order; junction bases with no gene match: 11. Germline-derived CDR1 and CDR2 are SGDLS and YYNGEE. The CDR3 covers 17 residues. In DNA form, the CDR3 reads TGTGCCAGCAGCACCTACCTTCGGGACAGGGGAACCGGGGAGCTGTTTTTT. This translates into CASSTYLRDRGTGELFF. Drawing the rest from reference TRBV9 and TRBJ2-2, the complete variable domain is DSGVTQTPKHLITATGQRVTLRCSPRSGDLSVYWYQQSLDQGLQFLIQYYNGEERAKGNILERFSAQQFPDLHSELNLSSLELGDSALYFCASSTYLRDRGTGELFFGEGSRLTVL.

The CDR3 region has the DNA TGTGCCAGCAGTAGACAGGTCCTGAACACTGAAGCTTTCTTT. Translating it yields CASSRQVLNTEAFF. The rearrangement joins TRBV6-5 to TRBJ1-1; a weak D match, TRBD1 (6 bases). Trimming stripped 5 bases from V and 0 bases from J, with 10 bases between. This CDR3 comprises 14 residues. Per the germline V gene, CDR1 is MNHEY and CDR2 is SVGAGI.

The chain is built from TRBV2 and TRBJ1-5, with D possibly matching TRBD1 (5 bases). Germline V lookup: CDR1 SNHLY, CDR2 FYNNEI. This CDR3 is 13 amino acids long. Between the trimmed V and J ends, which lost 2 bases and 9 bases, there was a span of 11 bases. The CDR3 loop reads CASSETGQGPQHF. CDR3 sequence (DNA): TGTGCCAGCAGTGAAACAGGACAAGGGCCCCAGCATTTT.

This chain connects TRBV6-1 to TRBJ2-2, with D uncertain. The length of the CDR3 is 15 residues. V was shortened by 6 bases and J by 3 bases, with 14 bases between the two germline ends. Germline loops: CDR1 MNHNS, CDR2 SASEGT. The CDR3 loop is CASSAASRYTGELFF. The CDR3 DNA is TGTGCCAGCAGCGCAGCGAGCCGGTACACCGGGGAGCTGTTTTTT.